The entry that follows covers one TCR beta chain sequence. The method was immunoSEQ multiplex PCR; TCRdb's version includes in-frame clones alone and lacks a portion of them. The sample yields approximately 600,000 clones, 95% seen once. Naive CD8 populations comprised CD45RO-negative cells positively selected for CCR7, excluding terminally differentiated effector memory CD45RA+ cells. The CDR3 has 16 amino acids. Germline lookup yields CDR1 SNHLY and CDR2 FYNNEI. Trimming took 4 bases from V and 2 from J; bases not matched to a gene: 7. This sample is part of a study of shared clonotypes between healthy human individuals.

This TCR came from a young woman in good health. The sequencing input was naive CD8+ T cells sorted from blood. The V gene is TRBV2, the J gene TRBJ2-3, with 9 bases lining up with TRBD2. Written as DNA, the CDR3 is TGTGCCAGCAGTGCCCGCCTAGCGGGATCCACAGATACGCAGTATTTT. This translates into CASSARLAGSTDTQYF.